This T cell receptor (beta chain) came from a study of T cells in Graves' hyperthyroidism and ophthalmopathy. As for this clonotype: Its antigen is not identified.

Study-level results: Most clonotypes expanded in thyroid above 0.001 were likewise present in blood.

Amplification yielded TCR beta CDR3 regions, with RNA transcripts as the source. First-round RT-PCR targeting the TCR CDR3 was performed with the HTBI primer set. From the multiplex PCR reads, TCRdb called clonotypes with MiXCR, one entry per CDR3 protein. The sample has about 710,000 distinct CDR3 sequences, about a sixth seen once; the top ten hold over 7.5%. The CDR3 spans 16 residues. CDR1 is SGHVS, CDR2 FQNEAQ, per germline. With 5 bases removed from V and 0 bases from J, the gap between germline ends came to 14 bases. The sequenced material came from blood. This TCR came from a man between 18 and 29 years old with Graves' hyperthyroidism. V is TRBV7-8 and J is TRBJ2-1; possible D gene TRBD2, 6 bases. CDR3 DNA: TGTGCCAGCAGCCCATACCTAGCGAACTCCTACAATGAGCAGTTCTTC. It yields the protein CASSPYLANSYNEQFF.